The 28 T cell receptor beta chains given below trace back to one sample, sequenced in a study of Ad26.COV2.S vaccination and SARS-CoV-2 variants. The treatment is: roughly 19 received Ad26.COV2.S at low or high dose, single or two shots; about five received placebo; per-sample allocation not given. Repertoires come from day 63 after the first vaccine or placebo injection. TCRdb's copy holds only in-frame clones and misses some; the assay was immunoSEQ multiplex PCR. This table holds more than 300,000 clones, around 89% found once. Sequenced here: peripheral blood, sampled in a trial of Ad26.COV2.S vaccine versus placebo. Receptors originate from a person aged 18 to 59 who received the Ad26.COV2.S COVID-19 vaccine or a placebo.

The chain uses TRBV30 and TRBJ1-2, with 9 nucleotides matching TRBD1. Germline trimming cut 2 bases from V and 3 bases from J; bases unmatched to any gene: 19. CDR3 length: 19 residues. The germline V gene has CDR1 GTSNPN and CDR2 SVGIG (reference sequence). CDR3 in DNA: TGTGCCTGGAGTCCAAAAACTCCCTCCCGGGACAGGGAATACTATGGCTACACCTTC. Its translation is CAWSPKTPSRDREYYGYTF.

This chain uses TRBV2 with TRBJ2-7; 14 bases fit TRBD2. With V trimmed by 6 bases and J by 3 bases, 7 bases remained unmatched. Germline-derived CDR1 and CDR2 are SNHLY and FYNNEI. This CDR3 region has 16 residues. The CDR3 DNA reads TGTGCCAGCAGGACTAGCGGGGGGGCCGGGCTCTACGAGCAGTACTTC. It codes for CASRTSGGAGLYEQYF.

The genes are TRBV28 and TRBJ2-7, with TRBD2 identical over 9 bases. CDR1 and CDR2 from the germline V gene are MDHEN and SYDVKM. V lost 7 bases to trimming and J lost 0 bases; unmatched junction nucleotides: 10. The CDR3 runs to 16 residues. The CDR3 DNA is TGTGCCAGCACCCTCGGCGGGGGGGCACCCTCCTACGAGCAGTACTTC. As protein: CASTLGGGAPSYEQYF.

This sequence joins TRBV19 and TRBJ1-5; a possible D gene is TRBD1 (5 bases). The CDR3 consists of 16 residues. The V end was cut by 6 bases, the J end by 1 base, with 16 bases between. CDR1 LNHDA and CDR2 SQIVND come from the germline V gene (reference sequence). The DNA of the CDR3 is TGTGCCAGTAGAGGAACGCAGGGCCGGAGCAATCAGCCCCAGCATTTT. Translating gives CASRGTQGRSNQPQHF.

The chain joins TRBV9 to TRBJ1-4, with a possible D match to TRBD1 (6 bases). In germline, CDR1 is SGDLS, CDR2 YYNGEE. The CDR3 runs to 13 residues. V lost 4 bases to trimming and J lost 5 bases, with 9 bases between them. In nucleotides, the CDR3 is TGTGCCAGCAGCCTTACAGGGAATGAAAAACTGTTTTTT. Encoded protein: CASSLTGNEKLFF.

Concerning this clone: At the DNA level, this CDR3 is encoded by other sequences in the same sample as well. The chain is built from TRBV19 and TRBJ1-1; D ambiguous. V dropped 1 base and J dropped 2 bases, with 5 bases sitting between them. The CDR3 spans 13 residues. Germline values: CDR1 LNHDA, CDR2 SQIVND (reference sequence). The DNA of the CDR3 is TGTGCCAGTAGTATAGGACCAAACACTGAAGCTTTCTTT. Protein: CASSIGPNTEAFF. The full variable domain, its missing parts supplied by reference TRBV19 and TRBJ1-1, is DGGITQSPKYLFRKEGQNVTLSCEQNLNHDAMYWYRQDPGQGLRLIYYSQIVNDFQKGDIAEGYSVSREKKESFPLTVTSAQKNPTAFYLCASSIGPNTEAFFGQGTRLTVV.

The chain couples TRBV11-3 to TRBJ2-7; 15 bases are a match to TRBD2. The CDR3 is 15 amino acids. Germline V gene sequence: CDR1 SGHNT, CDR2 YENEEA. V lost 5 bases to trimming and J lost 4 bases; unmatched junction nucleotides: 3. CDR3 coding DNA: TGTGCCAGCAGCCCAGGACTAGCGGGAGGGTACGAGCAGTACTTC. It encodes CASSPGLAGGYEQYF. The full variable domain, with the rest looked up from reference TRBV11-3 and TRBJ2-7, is EAGVVQSPRYKIIEKKQPVAFWCNPISGHNTLYWYLQNLGQGPELLIRYENEEAVDDSQLPKDRFSAERLKGVDSTLKIQPAELGDSAVYLCASSPGLAGGYEQYFGPGTRLTVT.

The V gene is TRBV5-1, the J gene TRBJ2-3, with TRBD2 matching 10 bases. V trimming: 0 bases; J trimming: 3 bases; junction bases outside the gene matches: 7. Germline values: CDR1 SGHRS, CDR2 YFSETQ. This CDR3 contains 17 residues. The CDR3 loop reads CASSLAVLAGATDTQYF. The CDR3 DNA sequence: TGCGCCAGCAGCTTGGCCGTTCTAGCGGGAGCAACAGATACGCAGTATTTT.

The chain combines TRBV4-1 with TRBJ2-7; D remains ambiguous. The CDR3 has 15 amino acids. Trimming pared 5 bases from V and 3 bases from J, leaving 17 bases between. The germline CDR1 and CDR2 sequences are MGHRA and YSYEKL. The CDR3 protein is CASSEINDAFYEQYF. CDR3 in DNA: TGCGCCAGCAGCGAAATAAACGACGCCTTCTACGAGCAGTACTTC.

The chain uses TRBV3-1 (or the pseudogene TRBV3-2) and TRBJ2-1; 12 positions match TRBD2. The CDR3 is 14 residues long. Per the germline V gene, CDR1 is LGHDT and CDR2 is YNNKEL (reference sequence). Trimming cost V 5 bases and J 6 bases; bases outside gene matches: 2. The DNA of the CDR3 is TGTGCCAGCAGCATGACTAGCGGGAGCAATGAGCAGTTCTTC. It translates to CASSMTSGSNEQFF.

CDR3 nucleotides: TGTGCCAGCTCCGGCAGGGACTACGAGCAGTACTTC. It codes for CASSGRDYEQYF. V and J are TRBV7-9 and TRBJ2-7, with a possible D match to TRBD1 (5 bases). This CDR3 has 12 amino acids. The germline gives CDR1 SEHNR, CDR2 FQNEAQ (reference sequence). V lost 8 bases and J lost 3, with 11 bases in between. The full variable domain, with the rest looked up from reference TRBV7-9 and TRBJ2-7, is DTGVSQNPRHKITKRGQNVTFRCDPISEHNRLYWYRQTLGQGPEFLTYFQNEAQLEKSRLLSDRFSAERPKGSFSTLEIQRTEQGDSAMYLCASSGRDYEQYFGPGTRLTVT.

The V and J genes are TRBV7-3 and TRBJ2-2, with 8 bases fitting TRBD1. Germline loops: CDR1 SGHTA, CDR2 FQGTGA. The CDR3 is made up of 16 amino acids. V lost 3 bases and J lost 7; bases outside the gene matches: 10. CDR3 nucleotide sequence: TGTGCCAGCAGCTTTCGGACAGGGCTAGGGGACGGGGAGCTGTTTTTT. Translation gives CASSFRTGLGDGELFF.

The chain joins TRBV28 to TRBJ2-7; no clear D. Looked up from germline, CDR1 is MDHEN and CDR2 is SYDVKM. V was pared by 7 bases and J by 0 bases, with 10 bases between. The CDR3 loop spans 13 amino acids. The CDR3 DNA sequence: TGTGCCAGCACGGGCAGGACCTCCTACGAGCAGTACTTC. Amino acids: CASTGRTSYEQYF.

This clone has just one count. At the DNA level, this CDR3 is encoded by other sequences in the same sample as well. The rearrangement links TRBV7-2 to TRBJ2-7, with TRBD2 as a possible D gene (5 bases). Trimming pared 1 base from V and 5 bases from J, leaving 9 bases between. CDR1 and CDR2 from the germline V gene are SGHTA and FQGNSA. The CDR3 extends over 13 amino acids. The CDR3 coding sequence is TGTGCCAGCAGCTTAGGCGGGTGGAACGAGCAGTACTTC. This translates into CASSLGGWNEQYF.

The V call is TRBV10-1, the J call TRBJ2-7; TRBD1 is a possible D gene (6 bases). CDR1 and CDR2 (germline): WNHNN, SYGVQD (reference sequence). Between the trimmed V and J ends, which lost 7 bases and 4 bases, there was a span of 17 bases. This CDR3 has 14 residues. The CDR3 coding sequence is TGCGCCAGCAACGTCCAGGGGCCGGGGTACGAGCAGTACTTC. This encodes CASNVQGPGYEQYF.

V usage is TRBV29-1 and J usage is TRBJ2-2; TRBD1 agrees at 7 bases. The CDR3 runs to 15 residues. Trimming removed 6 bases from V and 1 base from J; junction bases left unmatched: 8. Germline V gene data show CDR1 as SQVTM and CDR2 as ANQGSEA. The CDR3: CSVPWTGMNTGELFF. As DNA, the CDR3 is TGCAGCGTCCCTTGGACAGGCATGAACACCGGGGAGCTGTTTTTT.

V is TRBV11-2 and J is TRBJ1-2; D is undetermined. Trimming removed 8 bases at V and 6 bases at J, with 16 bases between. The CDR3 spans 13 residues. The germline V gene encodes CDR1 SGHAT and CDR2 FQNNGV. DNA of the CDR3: TGTGCCAGCGGGGAGGGATTTGGGGATGGCTACACCTTC. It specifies CASGEGFGDGYTF. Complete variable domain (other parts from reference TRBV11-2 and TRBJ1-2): EAGVAQSPRYKIIEKRQSVAFWCNPISGHATLYWYQQILGQGPKLLIQFQNNGVVDDSQLPKDRFSAERLKGVDSTLKIQPAKLEDSAVYLCASGEGFGDGYTFGSGTRLTVV.

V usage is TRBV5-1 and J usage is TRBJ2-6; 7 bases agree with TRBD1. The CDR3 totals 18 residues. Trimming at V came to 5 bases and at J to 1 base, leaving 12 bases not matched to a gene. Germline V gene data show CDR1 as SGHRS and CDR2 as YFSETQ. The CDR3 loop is CASSPTGVLTSGANVLTF. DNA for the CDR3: TGCGCCAGCAGTCCAACAGGGGTCCTTACTTCTGGGGCCAACGTCCTGACTTTC.

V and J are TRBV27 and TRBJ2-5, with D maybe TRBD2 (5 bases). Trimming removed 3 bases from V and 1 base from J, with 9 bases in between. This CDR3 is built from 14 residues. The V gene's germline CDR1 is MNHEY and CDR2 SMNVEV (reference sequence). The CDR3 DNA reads TGTGCCAGCAGTTTTACGGGGATCCAAGAGACCCAGTACTTC. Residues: CASSFTGIQETQYF.

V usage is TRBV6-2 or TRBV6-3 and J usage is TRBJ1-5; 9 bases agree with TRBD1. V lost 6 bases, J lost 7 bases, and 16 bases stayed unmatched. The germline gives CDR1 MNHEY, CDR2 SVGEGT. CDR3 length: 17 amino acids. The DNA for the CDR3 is TGTGCCAGCAGCCCTAGGGGGATTGGACAGGGGTTCCAGCCCCAGCATTTT. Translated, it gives CASSPRGIGQGFQPQHF.

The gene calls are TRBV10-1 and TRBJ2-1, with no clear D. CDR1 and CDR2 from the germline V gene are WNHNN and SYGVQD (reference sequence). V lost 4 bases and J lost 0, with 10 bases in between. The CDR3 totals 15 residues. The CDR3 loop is CASSAARSSYNEQFF. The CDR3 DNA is TGCGCCAGCAGTGCTGCCCGGAGCTCCTACAATGAGCAGTTCTTC.

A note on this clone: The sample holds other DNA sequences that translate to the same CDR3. In DNA, the CDR3 is TGTGCCAGCAGTTATTCAAGGGGCCAGCCCCAGCATTTT. This translates into CASSYSRGQPQHF. The chain recombines TRBV6-5 with TRBJ1-5; D is perhaps TRBD1 (5 bases). This CDR3 has 13 amino acids. V was clipped by 3 bases and J by 7 bases, with 10 bases between them. Germline CDR1 reads MNHEY; CDR2 reads SVGAGI.

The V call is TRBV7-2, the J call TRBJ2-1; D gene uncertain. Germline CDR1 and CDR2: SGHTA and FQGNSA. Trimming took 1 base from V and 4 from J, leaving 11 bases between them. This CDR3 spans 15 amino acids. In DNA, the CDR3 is TGTGCCAGCAGCTTAGAGAATTTTTCGTACAATGAGCAGTTCTTC. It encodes CASSLENFSYNEQFF.

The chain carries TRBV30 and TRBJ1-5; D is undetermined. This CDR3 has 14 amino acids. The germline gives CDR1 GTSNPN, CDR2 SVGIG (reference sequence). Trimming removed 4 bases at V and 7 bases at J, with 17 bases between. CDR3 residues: CAWTQSTKNQPQHF. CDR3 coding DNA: TGTGCCTGGACCCAGTCAACAAAGAACCAGCCCCAGCATTTT.

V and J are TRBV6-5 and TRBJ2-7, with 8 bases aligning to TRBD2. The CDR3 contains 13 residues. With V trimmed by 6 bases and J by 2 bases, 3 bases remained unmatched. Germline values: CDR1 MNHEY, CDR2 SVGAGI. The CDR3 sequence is CASSTAGAYEQYF. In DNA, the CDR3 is TGTGCCAGCAGCACAGCGGGGGCCTACGAGCAGTACTTC.

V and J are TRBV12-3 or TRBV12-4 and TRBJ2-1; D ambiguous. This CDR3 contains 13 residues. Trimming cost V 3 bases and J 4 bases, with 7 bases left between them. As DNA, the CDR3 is TGTGCCAGCAGTTTGGGTTATTACAATGAGCAGTTCTTC. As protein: CASSLGYYNEQFF.

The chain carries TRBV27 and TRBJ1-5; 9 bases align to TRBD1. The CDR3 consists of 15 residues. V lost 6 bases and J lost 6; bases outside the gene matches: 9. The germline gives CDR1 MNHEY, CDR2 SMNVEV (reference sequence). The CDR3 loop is CASRWGQGPSQPQHF. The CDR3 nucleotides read TGTGCCAGCAGATGGGGACAGGGCCCAAGTCAGCCCCAGCATTTT.

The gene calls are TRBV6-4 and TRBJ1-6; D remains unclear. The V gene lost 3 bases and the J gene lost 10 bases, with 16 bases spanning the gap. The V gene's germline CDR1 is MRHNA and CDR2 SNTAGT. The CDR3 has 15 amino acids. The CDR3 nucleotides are TGTGCCAGCAGTGAAAACGGGCCTGAAGGCTCACCCCTCCACTTT. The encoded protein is CASSENGPEGSPLHF.